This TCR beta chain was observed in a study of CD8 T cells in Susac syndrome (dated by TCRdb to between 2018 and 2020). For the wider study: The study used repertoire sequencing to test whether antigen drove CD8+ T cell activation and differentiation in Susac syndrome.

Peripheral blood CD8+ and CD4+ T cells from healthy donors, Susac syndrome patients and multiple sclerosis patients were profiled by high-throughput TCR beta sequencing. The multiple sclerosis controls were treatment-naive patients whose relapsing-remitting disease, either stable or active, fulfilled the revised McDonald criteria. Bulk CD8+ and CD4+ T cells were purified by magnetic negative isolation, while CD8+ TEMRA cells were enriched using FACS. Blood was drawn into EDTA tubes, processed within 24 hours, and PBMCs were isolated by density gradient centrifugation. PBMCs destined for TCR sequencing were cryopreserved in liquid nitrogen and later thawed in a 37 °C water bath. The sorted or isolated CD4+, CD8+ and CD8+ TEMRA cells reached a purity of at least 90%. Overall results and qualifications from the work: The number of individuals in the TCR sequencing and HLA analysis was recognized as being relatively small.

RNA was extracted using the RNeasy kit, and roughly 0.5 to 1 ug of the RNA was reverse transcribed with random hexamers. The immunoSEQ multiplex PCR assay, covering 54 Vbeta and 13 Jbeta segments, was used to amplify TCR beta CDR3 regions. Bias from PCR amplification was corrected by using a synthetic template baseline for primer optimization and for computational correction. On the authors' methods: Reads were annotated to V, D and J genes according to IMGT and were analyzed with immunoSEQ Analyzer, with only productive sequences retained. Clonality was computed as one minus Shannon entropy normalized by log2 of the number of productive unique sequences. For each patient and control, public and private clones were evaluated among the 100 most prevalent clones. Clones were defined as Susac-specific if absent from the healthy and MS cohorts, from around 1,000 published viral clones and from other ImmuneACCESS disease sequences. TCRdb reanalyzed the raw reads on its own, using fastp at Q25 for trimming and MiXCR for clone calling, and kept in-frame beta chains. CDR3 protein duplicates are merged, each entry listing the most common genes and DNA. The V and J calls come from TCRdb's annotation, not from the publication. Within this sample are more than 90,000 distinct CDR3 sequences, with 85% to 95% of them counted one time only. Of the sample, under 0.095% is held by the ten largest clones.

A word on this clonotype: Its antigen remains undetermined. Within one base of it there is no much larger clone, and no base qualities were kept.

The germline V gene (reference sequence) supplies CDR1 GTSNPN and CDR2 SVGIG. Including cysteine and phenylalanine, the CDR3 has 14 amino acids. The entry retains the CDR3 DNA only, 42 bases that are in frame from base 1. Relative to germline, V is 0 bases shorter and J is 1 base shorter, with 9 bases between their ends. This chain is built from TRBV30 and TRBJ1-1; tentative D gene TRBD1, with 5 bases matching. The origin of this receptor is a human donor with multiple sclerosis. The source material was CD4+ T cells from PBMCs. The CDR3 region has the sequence CAWSVRRANTEAFF. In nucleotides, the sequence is TGTGCCTGGAGTGTACGCAGGGCGAACACTGAAGCTTTCTTT.